This TCR beta chain was profiled in a study of blood T cell repertoires in COVID-19. This CDR3 contains 15 residues. Germline CDR1 reads SGHTA; CDR2 reads FQGTGA. Trimming removed 2 bases from V and 1 base from J, with 11 bases in between. Method: immunoSEQ multiplex PCR; TCRdb's copy keeps in-frame clones and lacks some. This sample has some 130,000 clones, with over 60% found just once. The V call is TRBV7-3, the J call TRBJ1-1; perhaps TRBD1 as D (5 bases). This TCR was recovered from a man aged 80 or over with acute or convalescent COVID-19. Sequenced material: peripheral blood. CDR3 DNA: TGTGCCAGCAGCTTACTGCCAGGGCCGAACACTGAAGCTTTCTTT. Translation gives CASSLLPGPNTEAFF.